These 14 T cell receptor beta chains share one sample of origin, sequenced in a study of blood T cell repertoires in COVID-19. Clones were sequenced by immunoSEQ multiplex PCR, and TCRdb holds only the in-frame ones, with some missing. The sample includes 150,000 to 200,000 clones, about 87% seen only once; the top ten take around 25%. The sequencing sample was made of peripheral blood. The receptors here all came from a man between 60 and 70 years old with acute or convalescent COVID-19.

CDR3 DNA: TGCGCCAGCAGCTTGGACCCTGGGGGGATAACTAATGAAAAACTGTTTTTT. It yields the protein CASSLDPGGITNEKLFF. The gene calls are TRBV5-1 and TRBJ1-4; perhaps TRBD1 as D (5 bases). The CDR3 contains 17 residues. V lost 0 bases and J 1 base, leaving 13 bases between the germline ends. The germline CDR1 and CDR2 sequences are SGHRS and YFSETQ.

The chain links TRBV6-5 to TRBJ1-5; 8 nucleotides agree with TRBD1. With 6 bases clipped from V and 6 bases from J, the junction kept 4 bases outside the gene matches. The CDR3 totals 13 residues. Per the germline V gene, CDR1 is MNHEY and CDR2 is SVGAGI. CDR3 in amino acids: CASSSTGVQPQHF. The CDR3 nucleotides are TGTGCCAGCAGCTCGACAGGGGTTCAGCCCCAGCATTTT.

This sequence joins TRBV21-1 and TRBJ2-7; TRBD1 is the table's D call, not checked against the DNA. TRBV21-1 is an annotated pseudogene. The CDR3 length is 17 residues. The CDR3 nucleotides read TGTGCCAGCAGCAAAGGGATCCGGGACAGGGGAGGGAGAGGGCAGTACGTC. Its translation: CASSKGIRDRGGRGQYV.

V gene TRBV9 combines with J gene TRBJ1-2; 8 nucleotides agree with TRBD1. Looked up from germline, CDR1 is SGDLS and CDR2 is YYNGEE. Unmatched junction bases numbered 9, after V lost 4 bases and J lost 4 bases. The CDR3 runs to 15 residues. The CDR3 spells CASSPGQGFSYGYTF. The DNA of the CDR3 is TGTGCCAGCAGCCCTGGACAGGGCTTTTCCTATGGCTACACCTTC.

This clone was found once. This sequence joins TRBV5-8 and TRBJ1-5; D unresolved. V was shortened by 4 bases and J by 4 bases, with 12 bases between the two germline ends. Germline assignment: CDR1 SGHTS and CDR2 YDEGEE. The CDR3 has 14 residues. The CDR3 DNA follows: TGTGCCAGCAGCAGGCGGGCAGTTAATCAGCCCCAGCATTTT. The encoded protein is CASSRRAVNQPQHF.

This chain links TRBV20-1 with TRBJ2-7; D is undetermined. The CDR3 length is 11 residues. Germline CDR1 is DFQATT and CDR2 is SNEGSKA (reference sequence). Between the trimmed V and J ends, which lost 6 bases and 6 bases, there was a span of 12 bases. The CDR3 loop reads CSALIASEQYV. CDR3 nucleotide sequence: TGCAGTGCCCTGATAGCAAGCGAGCAGTACGTC.

The V call is TRBV2, the J call TRBJ2-3; D is undetermined. This CDR3 has 11 residues. In germline, CDR1 is SNHLY, CDR2 FYNNEI. V shed 4 bases and J shed 5 bases, with 4 bases lying between them. The CDR3 reads CASSAGDTQYF. DNA for the CDR3: TGTGCCAGCAGTGCGGGAGATACGCAGTATTTT.

V is TRBV5-1 and J is TRBJ2-2; 8 bases agree with TRBD1. V was clipped by 4 bases and J by 0 bases; unmatched bases: 5. Germline V gives CDR1 SGHRS, CDR2 YFSETQ. The length of the CDR3 is 16 residues. DNA for the CDR3: TGCGCCAGCAGCCGACAGGGGACCTCGAACACCGGGGAGCTGTTTTTT. Encoded protein: CASSRQGTSNTGELFF.

The chain employs TRBV24-1 and TRBJ1-1, with 8 bases matching TRBD1. With V trimmed by 5 bases and J by 3 bases, 7 bases remained unmatched. CDR3 length equals 15 residues. In germline, CDR1 is KGHDR, CDR2 SFDVKD. The CDR3 DNA reads as TGTGCCACCAGTGGCCTCAGGGGGCGCGACACTGAAGCTTTCTTT. It yields the protein CATSGLRGRDTEAFF.

V and J are TRBV29-1 and TRBJ2-5; TRBD1 might be the D (6 bases). This CDR3 has 13 residues. V was pared by 3 bases and J by 6 bases, with 14 bases between. The germline CDR1 and CDR2 sequences are SQVTM and ANQGSEA. The CDR3 spells CSVERTGGKTQYF. CDR3 bases: TGCAGCGTTGAGCGGACTGGGGGCAAGACCCAGTACTTC.

The chain uses TRBV7-8 and TRBJ2-3; TRBD2 agrees at 15 bases. V lost 5 bases, J lost 5 bases, and 20 bases stayed unmatched. This CDR3 spans 21 amino acids. Looked up from germline, CDR1 is SGHVS and CDR2 is FQNEAQ. The CDR3 DNA reads as TGTGCCAGCAGCCCCTTATTCGATTGGACTAGCGGGGGGGCCGAAGTAGATACGCAGTATTTT. It encodes CASSPLFDWTSGGAEVDTQYF.

J is TRBJ2-1 and V is TRBV9; 10 bases are a match to TRBD2. This CDR3 region has 16 residues. The V and J ends lost 4 bases and 4 bases, in that order; junction bases with no gene match: 8. Per the germline V gene, CDR1 is SGDLS and CDR2 is YYNGEE. This chain's CDR3 is CASSLSSGGPYNEQFF. In nucleotides, the CDR3 is TGTGCCAGCAGCCTATCTAGCGGGGGCCCATACAATGAGCAGTTCTTC.

The count of this clone is one. This chain links TRBV27 with TRBJ2-7, with TRBD1 matching 9 bases. Trimming took 2 bases from V and 4 from J; bases not matched to a gene: 6. CDR1 and CDR2 from the germline V gene are MNHEY and SMNVEV (reference sequence). The CDR3 has 15 amino acids. In DNA, the CDR3 is TGTGCCAGCAGTTTAACGGGACAGGGAGCGTACGAGCAGTACTTC. Amino acid sequence: CASSLTGQGAYEQYF.

This clone has only a few counts. The V and J genes are TRBV5-4 and TRBJ1-2, with D perhaps matching TRBD1 (6 bases). V shed 1 base and J shed 4 bases, with 8 bases lying between them. The CDR3 is 13 residues long. Germline V gene lookup returns CDR1 SGHNT and CDR2 YYREEE (reference sequence). CDR3 sequence: CASSLIQGYGYTF. CDR3 in DNA: TGTGCCAGCAGCTTGATACAGGGCTATGGCTACACCTTC.